This T cell receptor (beta chain) stems from a study of blood T cell repertoires in COVID-19. Study background: There were acute and convalescent COVID-19 samples, and they came from the United States, Italy and Spain. The cDNA or gDNA used as material had been derived from T cells, B-cell-depleted T cells, or PBMCs.

In the authors' workflow: Reference gene primer amplification gave estimated nucleated cell counts. The method was immunoSEQ multiplex PCR; TCRdb's version includes in-frame clones alone and lacks a portion of them. The V and J calls and clone size come from that table; D and trimming were worked out from the DNA. The data show 60,000 to 95,000 clones, roughly 90% seen once. This clone has a single count. CDR1 and CDR2 from the germline V gene are SGHTS and YDEGEE. The CDR3 has 15 residues. J was trimmed by 0 bases and V by 4 bases; bases with no gene match: 4. This TCR was recovered from a woman of 80 years or more with active or convalescent COVID-19. The sample taken for sequencing was peripheral blood. The chain joins TRBV5-8 to TRBJ1-2; 9 bases are shared with TRBD1. In DNA, the CDR3 is TGTGCCAGCAGCCCGGACAGGGGAGCTAACTATGGCTACACCTTC. Amino acids: CASSPDRGANYGYTF.